This is a list of T cell receptor beta chains from one sample in a study of T cell responses to AZD1222 COVID-19 vaccine. Sequencing used immunoSEQ multiplex PCR; TCRdb keeps in-frame clones, though not all of them. The sample has 95,000 to 150,000 clones, around 89% seen once. Sequenced here: peripheral blood, sampled on day 0 of MenACWY control vaccination. The receptors stem from an adult in good health. Each CDR3 is given with its conserved first and last residue. D genes are given only for firm matches. Clone size appears in some rows only: once, few, many, or a class for an expanded clone.

CDR3nt: TGCGCCAGCAGCTTGGAGGGGGGATCCACTGAAGCTTTCTTT
CDR3aa: CASSLEGGSTEAFF
j_gene: TRBJ1-1
d_gene: NA
v_gene: TRBV5-1
abundance: once

CDR3nt: TGTGCCAGCAGTTTGCGGGCAGGGACCTACGAGCAGTACTTC
CDR3aa: CASSLRAGTYEQYF
j_gene: TRBJ2-7
d_gene: NA
v_gene: TRBV28
abundance: NA

CDR3nt: TGTGCCAGCAGTGAACAGAGGAATTCACCCCTCCACTTT
CDR3aa: CASSEQRNSPLHF
j_gene: TRBJ1-6
d_gene: NA
v_gene: TRBV6-1
abundance: NA

CDR3nt: TGTGCCATCAGTGAGTCAGGGGCCCCCTACGAGCAGTACTTC
CDR3aa: CAISESGAPYEQYF
j_gene: TRBJ2-7
d_gene: NA
v_gene: TRBV10-3
abundance: NA

CDR3nt: TGTGCCTGGAGTGTAAGACAGACAGCATCTTATGGCTACACCTTC
CDR3aa: CAWSVRQTASYGYTF
j_gene: TRBJ1-2
d_gene: NA
v_gene: TRBV30
abundance: NA

CDR3nt: TGTGCCAGCAGCTTAGATGGAGGGGTAGACACTGAAGCTTTCTTT
CDR3aa: CASSLDGGVDTEAFF
j_gene: TRBJ1-1
d_gene: NA
v_gene: TRBV7-9
abundance: NA

CDR3nt: TGTGCCACCAGCAGAGATGCTCCAGGGGACTATGGCTACACCTTC
CDR3aa: CATSRDAPGDYGYTF
j_gene: TRBJ1-2
d_gene: NA
v_gene: TRBV15
abundance: once

CDR3nt: TGTGCCAGTAGTCCTGAGGGGTCGGGGAACACTGAAGCTTTCTTT
CDR3aa: CASSPEGSGNTEAFF
j_gene: TRBJ1-1
d_gene: NA
v_gene: TRBV19
abundance: NA

CDR3nt: TGCAGCGTTGTTAGCGGGTCCTACGAGCAGTACTTC
CDR3aa: CSVVSGSYEQYF
j_gene: TRBJ2-7
d_gene: TRBD2
v_gene: TRBV29-1
abundance: once

CDR3nt: TGTGCCAGCAGACCTAGGGGGCGAGGTAATGAAAAACTGTTTTTT
CDR3aa: CASRPRGRGNEKLFF
j_gene: TRBJ1-4
d_gene: TRBD1
v_gene: TRBV6-5
abundance: NA

CDR3nt: TGTGCCAGCAGCGATTCACTCACGGACGTCCGCAATGAAAAACTGTTTTTT
CDR3aa: CASSDSLTDVRNEKLFF
j_gene: TRBJ1-4
d_gene: NA
v_gene: TRBV28
abundance: NA

CDR3nt: TGCGCCAGCAGCCAAGATCGCCTGACAGAGCAGTACTTC
CDR3aa: CASSQDRLTEQYF
j_gene: TRBJ2-7
d_gene: NA
v_gene: TRBV4-3
abundance: many

CDR3nt: TGTGCCAGCAGTTTATCCGGCAGGGGTAACTATGGCTACACCTTC
CDR3aa: CASSLSGRGNYGYTF
j_gene: TRBJ1-2
d_gene: NA
v_gene: TRBV27
abundance: NA

CDR3nt: TGTGCCAGCAGCCCGGGACAGAGCATGGGCAATGAGCAGTTCTTC
CDR3aa: CASSPGQSMGNEQFF
j_gene: TRBJ2-1
d_gene: TRBD1
v_gene: TRBV7-3
abundance: NA

CDR3nt: TGTGCCTGGAACCCCCTGACGAATGAGCAGTTCTTC
CDR3aa: CAWNPLTNEQFF
j_gene: TRBJ2-1
d_gene: NA
v_gene: TRBV30
abundance: NA

CDR3nt: TGTGCCAGCAGCGTAACTGGACAGGGCGAAAAACTGTTTTTT
CDR3aa: CASSVTGQGEKLFF
j_gene: TRBJ1-4
d_gene: TRBD1
v_gene: TRBV9
abundance: NA

CDR3nt: TGCGCCAGCAGCCAAGATGGGGGTTACTATGGCTACACCTTC
CDR3aa: CASSQDGGYYGYTF
j_gene: TRBJ1-2
d_gene: NA
v_gene: TRBV4-1
abundance: NA

CDR3nt: TGTGCCAGCAGCCATACAGGGGTCAACACTGAAGCTTTCTTT
CDR3aa: CASSHTGVNTEAFF
j_gene: TRBJ1-1
d_gene: TRBD1
v_gene: TRBV3-1/TRBV3-2
abundance: NA

CDR3nt: TGTGCCAGCAGGACTGGGGCCGGGTTCGGGGAGCTGTTTTTT
CDR3aa: CASRTGAGFGELFF
j_gene: TRBJ2-2
d_gene: NA
v_gene: TRBV6-5
abundance: NA

CDR3nt: TGTGCCAGCAGCTCCCCGGGGTCTGTGGCACCCCTCCACTTT
CDR3aa: CASSSPGSVAPLHF
j_gene: TRBJ1-6
d_gene: NA
v_gene: TRBV7-2
abundance: NA

CDR3nt: TGCGCCAGCAGCACCGGACAGGGGGCAGGAGAAAAACTGTTTTTT
CDR3aa: CASSTGQGAGEKLFF
j_gene: TRBJ1-4
d_gene: TRBD1
v_gene: TRBV5-1
abundance: few

CDR3nt: TGCGCCAACAGTACGAGGTACGAGCAGTACTTC
CDR3aa: CANSTRYEQYF
j_gene: TRBJ2-7
d_gene: NA
v_gene: TRBV23-1
abundance: NA

CDR3nt: TGCGCCAGCAGCTTGGCGGGACAGTCGACCCAGTACTTC
CDR3aa: CASSLAGQSTQYF
j_gene: TRBJ2-5
d_gene: TRBD1
v_gene: TRBV5-1
abundance: NA

CDR3nt: TGTGCCAGTAGTGCGAGGCCTTTCGGGGAGCTGTTTTTT
CDR3aa: CASSARPFGELFF
j_gene: TRBJ2-2
d_gene: NA
v_gene: TRBV19
abundance: NA

CDR3nt: TGTGCCAGCAGTCCGGGACGGCTCTACGAGCAGTACTTC
CDR3aa: CASSPGRLYEQYF
j_gene: TRBJ2-7
d_gene: NA
v_gene: TRBV12-3/TRBV12-4
abundance: NA

CDR3nt: TGTGCCAGCAGCCCCCCCAGGGGGCAGGACACTGAAGCTTTCTTT
CDR3aa: CASSPPRGQDTEAFF
j_gene: TRBJ1-1
d_gene: TRBD1
v_gene: TRBV7-9
abundance: NA

CDR3nt: TGTGCCAGCAGCGCTAGGGGGCAGAACGCTGAAGCTTTCTTT
CDR3aa: CASSARGQNAEAFF
j_gene: TRBJ1-1
d_gene: TRBD1
v_gene: TRBV11-3
abundance: NA

CDR3nt: TGTGCCAGCACCGTAGCTGCCAGCAACCAAGAGACCCAGTACTTC
CDR3aa: CASTVAASNQETQYF
j_gene: TRBJ2-5
d_gene: NA
v_gene: TRBV2
abundance: NA

CDR3nt: TGTGCCAGCAGAGTACAGGGGTCGAACTATGGCTACACCTTC
CDR3aa: CASRVQGSNYGYTF
j_gene: TRBJ1-2
d_gene: TRBD1
v_gene: TRBV6-6
abundance: NA